The 8 T cell receptor beta chains presented below share a single source sample, sequenced in a study of OX40 agonist ivuxolimab in advanced cancers. The method was immunoSEQ multiplex PCR; TCRdb's version includes in-frame clones alone and lacks a portion of them. The sample holds thousands of clones; around 79% are singletons and the top ten take about 30%. The sample consisted of CD4+ or CD8+ T cells sorted from blood, taken in a trial of the OX40 agonist ivuxolimab. These receptors originate from an adult with an advanced solid tumor such as melanoma, head and neck, liver or kidney cancer.

V usage is TRBV4-1 and J usage is TRBJ2-3; D is tentatively TRBD1 or TRBD2 (5 bases each). The V gene lost 2 bases and the J gene lost 6 bases, with 18 bases spanning the gap. CDR1 and CDR2 from the germline V gene are MGHRA and YSYEKL. The CDR3 sequence is 16 residues long. This chain's CDR3 is CASSQLLGRSVDTQYF. Written as DNA, the CDR3 is TGCGCCAGCAGCCAACTCCTGGGACGTAGCGTGGATACGCAGTATTTT.

The gene calls are TRBV21-1 and TRBJ2-3; TRBD2, the table's D call, lacks a check against the DNA. TRBV21-1 is a documented pseudogene. This CDR3 region has 21 residues. The CDR3 spells CASSGGTRLAGGPPPTDTQYF. DNA of the CDR3: TGTGCCAGCAGCGGAGGTACGAGACTAGCGGGGGGGCCCCCCCCCACAGATACGCAGTATTTT.

The chain employs TRBV5-6 and TRBJ2-1; tentative D call: TRBD2 (6 bases). Trimming cost V 3 bases and J 0 bases, with 16 bases left between them. CDR1 and CDR2 (germline): SGHDT, YYEEEE. This CDR3 has 17 residues. CDR3 residues: CASSSFSGWSSYNEQFF. The CDR3 DNA reads TGTGCCAGCAGCTCCTTCAGCGGGTGGAGCTCCTACAATGAGCAGTTCTTC.

The rearrangement links TRBV5-5 to TRBJ1-4; no firm D call. The CDR3 is 16 residues long. The germline V gene has CDR1 SGHKS and CDR2 YYEKEE (reference sequence). V was clipped by 1 base and J by 5 bases, with 15 bases between them. The CDR3 is CASSLNGPAYNEKLFF. DNA of the CDR3: TGTGCCAGCAGCTTGAATGGTCCAGCCTACAATGAAAAACTGTTTTTT.

This clone was observed once. The DNA of the CDR3 is TGTGCCAGCAGCCCCGAAGGGACTAGCGGGAGGGGGAATGAGCAGTTCTTC. Translation gives CASSPEGTSGRGNEQFF. This sequence joins TRBV5-5 and TRBJ2-1; TRBD2 agrees at 16 bases. Germline values: CDR1 SGHKS, CDR2 YYEKEE (reference sequence). Trimming removed 4 bases from V and 7 bases from J; junction bases left unmatched: 8. This CDR3 has 17 residues.

The J gene is TRBJ2-3, the V gene TRBV10-1; D gene unclear. The CDR3 sequence is 14 residues long. With 7 bases removed from V and 0 bases from J, the gap between germline ends came to 11 bases. Germline CDR1 WNHNN, CDR2 SYGVQD (reference sequence). CDR3 DNA: TGCGCCAGCACAACAGACCTAAGCACAGATACGCAGTATTTT. Amino acids: CASTTDLSTDTQYF.

By share, this clone counts as medium-sized. The chain couples TRBV28 to TRBJ1-5, with TRBD1 as a possible D gene (5 bases). The CDR3 has 14 residues. The germline V gene has CDR1 MDHEN and CDR2 SYDVKM. The V gene lost 3 bases and the J gene lost 7 bases, with 13 bases spanning the gap. The CDR3 bases are TGTGCCAGCAGTTTCCGGCCCGCAGGGCAGCCCCAGCATTTT. Translation gives CASSFRPAGQPQHF.

The CDR3 DNA reads as TGTGCCAGCAGTCGGGCCCTGGGGTACGAGCAGTACTTC. Its protein is CASSRALGYEQYF. The chain recombines TRBV5-5 with TRBJ2-7; D not certain. The V and J ends lost 5 bases and 4 bases respectively, with 13 bases between them. Looked up from germline, CDR1 is SGHKS and CDR2 is YYEKEE (reference sequence). The CDR3 spans 13 residues.